Listed below are T cell receptor beta chains from one sample, sequenced in a study of cytomegalovirus exposure and HLA in healthy donors. TCRdb keeps only in-frame clones here, not all; method: immunoSEQ multiplex PCR. Among around 150,000 clones listed, approximately 80% were seen once. The source material was PBMCs. The receptors shown here come from a man aged 30 to 39 in good health and CMV-seropositive. Both conserved end residues are part of each CDR3. D genes are given only for firm matches. Rows may omit the clone size; those that give it use once, few, many or a size class.

D gene,CDR3 length,J gene,V gene,clone size,CDR3 protein,CDR3 DNA
TRBD2,16,TRBJ2-5,TRBV28,once,CASSLGLAGTQETQYF,TGTGCCAGCAGCCTGGGACTAGCGGGGACCCAAGAGACCCAGTACTTC
-,14,TRBJ1-4,TRBV23-1,-,CASTRGGTNEKLFF,TGCGCCAGCACAAGAGGCGGCACTAATGAAAAACTGTTTTTT
TRBD1,15,TRBJ2-7,TRBV7-8,-,CASTSSRDRSYEQYF,TGTGCCAGCACCTCATCCAGGGACAGGTCCTACGAGCAGTACTTC
-,16,TRBJ1-6,TRBV4-1,-,CASSQAPGVYNSPLHF,TGCGCCAGCAGCCAGGCCCCCGGGGTCTATAATTCACCCCTCCACTTT
-,14,TRBJ1-1,TRBV19,-,CASRKNQGWTEAFF,TGTGCCAGTCGTAAAAATCAGGGCTGGACTGAAGCTTTCTTT
TRBD2,15,TRBJ2-1,TRBV7-9,-,CASRLMGTSKGEQFF,TGTGCCAGCAGACTCATGGGGACTAGCAAGGGTGAGCAGTTCTTC
-,13,TRBJ2-3,TRBV7-2,-,CASSSRSLDTQYF,TGTGCCAGCAGCTCAAGATCACTAGATACGCAGTATTTT
-,14,TRBJ1-3,TRBV5-4,once,CASSLDRVGNTIYF,TGTGCCAGCAGCTTGGACAGGGTTGGAAACACCATATATTTT
TRBD1,13,TRBJ1-2,TRBV19,few,CASSDRGFYGYTF,TGTGCCAGTAGCGACAGGGGGTTCTATGGCTACACCTTC
-,12,TRBJ1-1,TRBV6-5,few,CASSYLGREAFF,TGTGCCAGCAGTTATCTGGGGCGGGAAGCTTTCTTT
-,13,TRBJ2-5,TRBV5-6,-,CASSLWQKETQYF,TGTGCCAGCAGCTTATGGCAGAAAGAGACCCAGTACTTC
TRBD1,15,TRBJ2-7,TRBV7-2,-,CASRPPGQGVYEQYF,TGTGCCAGCAGACCGCCGGGACAGGGGGTATACGAGCAGTACTTC
-,13,TRBJ2-3,TRBV6-4,once,CASSVGEADTQYF,TGTGCCAGCAGTGTGGGGGAGGCCGATACGCAGTATTTT
-,14,TRBJ1-2,TRBV28,-,CATVRGTHGYGYTF,TGTGCCACCGTACGAGGCACCCACGGGTATGGCTACACCTTC
-,13,TRBJ1-5,TRBV28,once,CASRGGLNQPQHF,TGTGCCAGCCGGGGGGGGCTCAATCAGCCCCAGCATTTT
TRBD1,14,TRBJ1-6,TRBV30,-,CAWSADRGYSPLHF,TGTGCCTGGAGTGCGGACAGGGGGTATTCACCCCTCCACTTT
TRBD2,15,TRBJ2-1,TRBV6-5,-,CASSPTSGDYNEQFF,TGTGCCAGCAGCCCGACTAGCGGGGACTACAATGAGCAGTTCTTC
-,12,TRBJ1-5,TRBV7-9,-,CASSLGLQPQHF,TGTGCCAGCAGCCTCGGGTTGCAGCCCCAGCATTTT
TRBD1,15,TRBJ2-7,TRBV5-1,-,CASSRGQGAVYEQYF,TGCGCCAGCAGCCGAGGACAGGGGGCAGTCTACGAGCAGTACTTC
-,15,TRBJ1-6,TRBV27,few,CASSLWVTGDSPLHF,TGTGCCAGCAGTTTATGGGTGACAGGAGATTCACCCCTCCACTTT
-,14,TRBJ2-5,TRBV5-4,-,CASSQTQGGETQYF,TGTGCCAGCAGCCAGACCCAGGGGGGAGAGACCCAGTACTTC
TRBD1,14,TRBJ1-4,TRBV15,-,CATSRGGDSEKLFF,TGTGCCACCAGCAGAGGAGGGGACAGTGAAAAACTGTTTTTT
-,17,TRBJ1-2,TRBV6-1,-,CASSGPPGGGAGYGYTF,TGTGCCAGCAGTGGCCCCCCGGGTGGGGGCGCAGGCTATGGCTACACCTTC
TRBD1,17,TRBJ1-1,TRBV4-1,-,CASSHLTGGAPFAEAFF,TGCGCCAGCAGCCACCTGACAGGGGGGGCCCCTTTCGCTGAAGCTTTCTTT
-,13,TRBJ2-3,TRBV9,-,CASSRERTDTQYF,TGTGCCAGCAGCCGGGAGCGCACAGATACGCAGTATTTT
-,16,TRBJ2-1,TRBV28,once,CASSFAGAPSYNEQFF,TGTGCCAGCAGTTTTGCGGGGGCACCCTCCTACAATGAGCAGTTCTTC
-,16,TRBJ1-3,TRBV7-2,once,CASSQRTGRSGNTIYF,TGTGCCAGCAGCCAGAGAACAGGGAGATCTGGAAACACCATATATTTT
TRBD1,15,TRBJ2-3,TRBV18,-,CASSYRQGLTDTQYF,TGTGCCAGCTCGTATCGACAGGGGCTCACAGATACGCAGTATTTT
-,15,TRBJ2-3,TRBV28,-,CASSPPSASTDTQYF,TGTGCCAGCAGTCCTCCCAGCGCTAGCACAGATACGCAGTATTTT
TRBD1,14,TRBJ2-7,TRBV28,few,CASTGQEVSYEQYF,TGTGCCAGCACTGGACAGGAGGTATCCTACGAGCAGTACTTC
TRBD1,14,TRBJ1-5,TRBV28,-,CASSPGTVQQPQHF,TGTGCCAGCAGCCCGGGGACAGTACAGCAGCCCCAGCATTTT
TRBD2,14,TRBJ2-1,TRBV10-2,-,CASSRSGGANEQFF,TGCGCCAGCAGTAGGAGCGGGGGGGCGAATGAGCAGTTCTTC
TRBD2,16,TRBJ2-3,TRBV10-3,once,CAIRPTNSGGSDTQYF,TGTGCCATCAGACCAACCAATAGCGGGGGGTCAGATACGCAGTATTTT